This T cell receptor (beta chain) comes out of a study of shared clonotypes between healthy human individuals. General observations from the study: A small donor pool kept down the genetic and exposure-history diversity that was represented.

This table comes from immunoSEQ multiplex PCR, and its TCRdb copy is limited to in-frame clones, with some not included. Counted here are millions of clones, approximately 95% occurring once; the ten biggest clones make up roughly 0.13%. Concerning this clone: Antigen specificity is unknown.

Sequenced input: naive CD4+ T cells sorted from blood. Subset indicated: CD45RA+ positively selected. The TCR was taken from a young man in good health.

Here the CDR3 DNA reads TGCAGCGTTGCCCCCGGGGTTAATCAGCCCCAGCATTTT. Its translation: CSVAPGVNQPQHF. V gene TRBV29-1 combines with J gene TRBJ1-5; D remains ambiguous. The CDR3 length is 13 residues. The germline V and J ends were trimmed by 4 bases and 4 bases, with 11 bases remaining between them. Germline V gene data show CDR1 as SQVTM and CDR2 as ANQGSEA.